This T cell receptor (beta chain) is from a study of T cells in Graves' hyperthyroidism and ophthalmopathy. This clonotype turned up a few times. The target antigen is unknown. Findings and limits, study-wide: Ophthalmopathy could be told apart from stable hyperthyroidism with a 13 V-J model.

The CDR3 regions of TCR beta were amplified from RNA transcripts. A set of HTBI primers served as the primers for a first-round RT-PCR of the TCR CDR3. MiXCR was run by TCRdb on the multiplex PCR reads, yielding one entry per CDR3 protein. The sample has about 360,000 distinct CDR3 sequences, about 13% seen once. Disease duration under 2 months; hyperthyroidism patients were aged 18 to 65. In making diagnoses, clinical symptoms, serum thyroxine and TRAb, thyroid ultrasound and orbital computed tomography were all used. The receptor was derived from a woman under 30 with Graves' hyperthyroidism. The sample consisted of blood.

The CDR3 sequence: CASSRLQPTSTDTQYF. The CDR3 DNA is TGTGCCAGTAGCCGCCTTCAGCCTACTAGCACAGATACGCAGTATTTT. The V gene is TRBV19, the J gene TRBJ2-3; D ambiguous. From germline, CDR1 is LNHDA and CDR2 SQIVND (reference sequence). The V end was cut by 6 bases, the J end by 0 bases, with 16 bases between. This CDR3 spans 16 amino acids.